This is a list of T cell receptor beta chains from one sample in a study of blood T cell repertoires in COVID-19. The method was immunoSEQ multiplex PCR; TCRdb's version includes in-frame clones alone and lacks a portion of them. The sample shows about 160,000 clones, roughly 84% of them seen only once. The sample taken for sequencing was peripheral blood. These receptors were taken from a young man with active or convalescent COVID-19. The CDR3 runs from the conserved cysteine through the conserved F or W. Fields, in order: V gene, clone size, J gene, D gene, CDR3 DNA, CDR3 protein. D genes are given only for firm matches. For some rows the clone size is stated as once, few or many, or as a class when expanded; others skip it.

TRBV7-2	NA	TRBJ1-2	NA	TGTGCCAGCAGCTTAGGTCAGCAGGGGAGCGGCTACACCTTC	CASSLGQQGSGYTF
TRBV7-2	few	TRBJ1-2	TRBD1	TGTGCCAGCAGTCAGGGGGGTAACTATGGCTACACCTTC	CASSQGGNYGYTF
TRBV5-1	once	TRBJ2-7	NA	TGCGCCAGCAGCTTGGGACAGTCCTACGAGCAGTACTTC	CASSLGQSYEQYF
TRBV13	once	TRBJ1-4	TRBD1	TGTGCCAGCAGCAGACAGGGAGCAAATGAAAAACTGTTTTTT	CASSRQGANEKLFF
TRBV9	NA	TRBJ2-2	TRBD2	TGTGCCAGCAGCGTAGGAGCTAGCGGGGGCGAAACCGGGGAGCTGTTTTTT	CASSVGASGGETGELFF
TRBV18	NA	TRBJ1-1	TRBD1	TGTGCCAGCTCACCGGGGACAGCTACGAACACTGAAGCTTTCTTT	CASSPGTATNTEAFF
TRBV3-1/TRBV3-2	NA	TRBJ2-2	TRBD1	TGTGCCAGCAGCCCCGGGACAGACCCCACCGGGGAGCTGTTTTTT	CASSPGTDPTGELFF
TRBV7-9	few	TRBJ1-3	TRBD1	TGTGCCAGCAGCCAAACAGGGGGCTCTGGAAACACCATATATTTT	CASSQTGGSGNTIYF
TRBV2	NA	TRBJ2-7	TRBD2	TGTGCCAGCAAGGCTAGCGGGGTCAAGAGCTACGAGCAGTACTTC	CASKASGVKSYEQYF
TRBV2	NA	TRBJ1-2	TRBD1	TGTGCCAGCACTTGGGACAGGCGATATGGCTACACCTTC	CASTWDRRYGYTF
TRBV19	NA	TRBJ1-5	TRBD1	TGTGCCAGTAGTAAGACAGGGGGGGATAGCAATCAGCCCCAGCATTTT	CASSKTGGDSNQPQHF
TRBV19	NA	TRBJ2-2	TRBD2	TGTGCCAGTAGTCCCACCCGAGGACTAGCGGGCGGGGAGCTGTTTTTT	CASSPTRGLAGGELFF
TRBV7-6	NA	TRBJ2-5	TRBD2	TGTGCCAGCAGCTTATTTCTGAGCGGGAGGCTACAAGAGACCCAGTACTTC	CASSLFLSGRLQETQYF
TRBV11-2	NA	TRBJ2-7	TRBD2	TGTGCCAGCAGCTTTAGGTCCTTTGTAGCGGGGGCGACCTACGAGCAGTACTTC	CASSFRSFVAGATYEQYF
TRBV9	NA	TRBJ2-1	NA	TGTGCCAGCAGCAAAATTCTCTCCTACAATGAGCAGTTCTTC	CASSKILSYNEQFF
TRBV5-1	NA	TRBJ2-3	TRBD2	TGCGCCAGCAGCTTGGTTTCTAGCGGGAGTCCCACAGATACGCAGTATTTT	CASSLVSSGSPTDTQYF
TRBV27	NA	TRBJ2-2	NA	TGTGCCAGCAGTTTATGGAGGGATTATGGCGGGGAGCTGTTTTTT	CASSLWRDYGGELFF
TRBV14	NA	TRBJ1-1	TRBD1	TGTGCCAGCAGCTCACGACAGGGACGGAACACTGAAGCTTTCTTT	CASSSRQGRNTEAFF
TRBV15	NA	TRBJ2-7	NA	TGTGCCACCAGCAGGGGCGTCTCCTACGAGCAGTACTTC	CATSRGVSYEQYF
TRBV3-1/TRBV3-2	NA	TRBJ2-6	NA	TGTGCCAGCAGCCAAGACAACTCTGGGGCCAACGTCCTGACTTTC	CASSQDNSGANVLTF
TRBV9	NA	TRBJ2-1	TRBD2	TGTGCCAGCAGCAAGGGACTAGCGGGGGATAGCCATGAGCAGTTCTTC	CASSKGLAGDSHEQFF
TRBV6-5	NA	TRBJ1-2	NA	TGTGCCAGCAGCTTCTCTAGGTATGGCTACACCTTC	CASSFSRYGYTF
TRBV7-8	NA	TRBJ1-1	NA	TGTGCCAGCAGCTTATTTGTACAGGGTGTAGCTGGGGACACTGAAGCTTTCTTT	CASSLFVQGVAGDTEAFF
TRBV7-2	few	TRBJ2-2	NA	TGTGCCAGCAGCTTTAGGGCGCGGGGGCTGTTTTTT	CASSFRARGLFF
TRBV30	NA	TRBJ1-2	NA	TGTGCCTGGAGTGTAAACCAGGTTACACATGGCTACACCTTC	CAWSVNQVTHGYTF
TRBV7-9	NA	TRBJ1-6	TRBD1	TGTGCCAGCAGCCCAGGGGGGTTGGGTTCACCCCTCCACTTT	CASSPGGLGSPLHF
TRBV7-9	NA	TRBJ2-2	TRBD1	TGTGCCAGCAGCCCACTATCCGGGACAGGAGCTGTAAACACCGGGGAGCTGTTTTTT	CASSPLSGTGAVNTGELFF
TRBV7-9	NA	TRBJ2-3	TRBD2	TGTGCCAGCAGTCCCCTAGCGGGCACATTAAATACGCAGTATTTT	CASSPLAGTLNTQYF
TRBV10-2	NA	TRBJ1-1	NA	TGCGCCAGCAGTATCAGGGTTACTGAAGCTTTCTTT	CASSIRVTEAFF
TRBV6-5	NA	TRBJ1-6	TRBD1	TGTGCCAGCAAGCCACCGACAGGGGCACCGGGACCCCTCCACTTT	CASKPPTGAPGPLHF
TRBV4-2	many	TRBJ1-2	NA	TGTGCCAGCAGCAGGGAGCCTCACCTGAATTATGGCTACACCTTC	CASSREPHLNYGYTF
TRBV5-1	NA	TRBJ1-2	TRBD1	TGCGCCAGCAGCCTTACAACAGGGGGCTATGGCTACACCTTC	CASSLTTGGYGYTF
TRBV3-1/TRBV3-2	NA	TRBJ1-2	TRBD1	TGTGCCAGCAGCAACACAGGGGTCAGGTATGGCTACACCTTC	CASSNTGVRYGYTF
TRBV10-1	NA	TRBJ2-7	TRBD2	TGCGCCAGCCTAGGACTAGCGGGAGGGCCCCGGGAGCAGTACTTC	CASLGLAGGPREQYF
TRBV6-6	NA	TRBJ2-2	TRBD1	TGTGCCAGCAGCTGGGACAGGAAAAACACCGGGGAGCTGTTTTTT	CASSWDRKNTGELFF
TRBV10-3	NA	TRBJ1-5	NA	TGTGCCATCAGTGAGGAGGGAACTAGCAATCAGCCCCAGCATTTT	CAISEEGTSNQPQHF
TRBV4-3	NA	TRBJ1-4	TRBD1	TGCGCCAGCAGCCAGTGGGGAATGACAGGGGGCGGAAAACTGTTTTTT	CASSQWGMTGGGKLFF
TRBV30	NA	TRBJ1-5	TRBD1	TGTGCCAGCGGGACAGGGAGTCAGCCCCAGCATTTT	CASGTGSQPQHF
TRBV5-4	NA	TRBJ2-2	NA	TGTGCCAGCAGCTCTCAATCAGGGCCCGGGGAGCTGTTTTTT	CASSSQSGPGELFF
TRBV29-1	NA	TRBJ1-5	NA	TGCAGCGCCAGGGCAGCTAGCAATCAGCCCCAGCATTTT	CSARAASNQPQHF
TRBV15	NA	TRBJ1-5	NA	TGTGCCACCAGCAGAGAGGCGGGATATAGCAATCAGCCCCAGCATTTT	CATSREAGYSNQPQHF
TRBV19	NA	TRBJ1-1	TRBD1	TGTGCCAGTAGCTATCCCTCCCGGGACAGGGGCCGGGGGGTGGGTGCTGAAGCTTTCTTT	CASSYPSRDRGRGVGAEAFF
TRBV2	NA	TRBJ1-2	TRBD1	TGTGCCAGCACAGACAGGGGGTTAGGTGGCTACACCTTC	CASTDRGLGGYTF